A selection of T cell receptor beta chains follows, all from one sample in a study of blood T cells in healthy people across ages. TCRdb reprocessed the 5' RACE reads via MiXCR and lists one record per CDR3 protein. There are some 1.4 million distinct CDR3 sequences in the sample; roughly 45% occur only once, and 7.9% lies in the top ten. Input material: blood. These receptors were obtained from a woman between 18 and 29 years old in good health. Each CDR3 is given with its conserved first and last residue.

CDR3 protein | J gene | V gene
CASSLQPINEQFF | TRBJ2-1 | TRBV7-2
CASSPTFRGTLSSYNEQFF | TRBJ2-1 | TRBV7-2
CAGSLAGTGPNEQYF | - | TRBV7-9
CSARPGLGITDTQYF | TRBJ2-3 | TRBV20-1
CASGWTGSGELFF | TRBJ2-2 | TRBV12-3/TRBV12-4
CASSRHNVAGGYTF | TRBJ1-2 | TRBV6-6
CASSFAGVGETQYF | TRBJ2-5 | TRBV5-1
CASSFAGSEAFF | TRBJ1-1 | TRBV12-3/TRBV12-4
CASSPVGGLDQFF | TRBJ2-1 | TRBV12-3/TRBV12-4
CASRALITCSYEQYF | TRBJ2-7 | TRBV10-1
CASSLYSGPRSSYEQYF | TRBJ2-7 | TRBV2
CASSEVSAGQGAKGYTF | TRBJ1-2 | TRBV2
CASSPTVYSNQPQHF | TRBJ1-5 | TRBV18
CASSSDESGETQYF | - | TRBV5-1
CSARLAGRFYEQYF | - | TRBV20-1
CASSPRGLAGFGTQYF | TRBJ2-5 | TRBV4-1
CASSLEPGGAVNIQYF | TRBJ2-4 | TRBV5-5
CSVSPLGSIQPQHF | TRBJ1-5 | TRBV29-1
CASSLGRDQPQHF | TRBJ1-5 | TRBV5-1
CASSVDSFNEKLFF | TRBJ1-4 | TRBV9
CAGLKSKPFSYNEQFF | TRBJ2-1 | TRBV5-1
CASSSSATGSAYEQYF | TRBJ2-7 | TRBV25-1
CASSLGLAASNEQFF | TRBJ2-1 | TRBV27
CASSEYLGGGEAFF | TRBJ1-1 | TRBV2
CASIQGYYGYTF | TRBJ1-2 | TRBV30
CASRAWTGDDSPLHF | TRBJ1-6 | TRBV12-3/TRBV12-4
CASSPLDRGGYEQFF | TRBJ2-1 | TRBV5-5
CASSGGKMNTEAFF | TRBJ1-1 | TRBV5-1
CASRDQYNSPLHF | TRBJ1-6 | TRBV12-3/TRBV12-4
CSARDWRENTEAFF | TRBJ1-1 | TRBV20-1
CASSVGLNEKLFF | TRBJ1-4 | TRBV10-2
CASSALDTDTQYF | TRBJ2-3 | TRBV9
CASKLEGASYERYF | TRBJ2-7 | TRBV27
CASSARDRSLSRREQYF | TRBJ2-7 | TRBV6-1
CSAQTGLAGGPPDTQYF | TRBJ2-3 | TRBV20-1
CASSPSLGVDEQFF | TRBJ2-1 | TRBV5-1
CASSPAGSSTQYF | TRBJ2-3 | TRBV7-2
CASSACPNGAYEQYF | TRBJ2-7 | TRBV5-1
CSARPPGLASYEQYF | TRBJ2-7 | TRBV20-1
CAISDDREYGYTF | TRBJ1-2 | TRBV10-3
CASSGGQGADVNEKLFF | TRBJ1-4 | TRBV5-1
CASSLEGQGDTDTQYF | TRBJ2-3 | TRBV7-9
CASSPQGLVMNEQFF | TRBJ2-1 | TRBV11-2
CAIRESKYEQYF | TRBJ2-7 | TRBV10-3
CAGGDTQYF | TRBJ2-3 | TRBV6-1
CASSQLAGGLNEQFF | TRBJ2-1 | TRBV9
CSVGGGPTEAFF | TRBJ1-1 | TRBV20-1
CASSFTRETQYF | TRBJ2-5 | TRBV3-1
CTSSLGGDYEQYF | - | TRBV5-1
CASRGGGSTEAFF | TRBJ1-1 | TRBV12-3/TRBV12-4
CASSSSLGETQYF | TRBJ2-5 | TRBV7-3
CASSLRTLEQYF | TRBJ2-7 | TRBV28
CASSTHGQGIQETQYF | TRBJ2-5 | TRBV3-1
CASRLDRGYEKLFF | TRBJ1-4 | TRBV2